This T cell receptor beta chain was sequenced for a study of T-cell reconstitution after alpha-beta-depleted transplantation in children. A library of TCRbeta sequences, prepared with unique molecular identifiers, was generated. MiXCR, applied by TCRdb to the PCR reads, yields one record per CDR3 protein. The sample lists over 550,000 distinct CDR3 sequences; 10% were seen once. After removal of 0 bases from V and 2 bases from J, the junction contained 1 base not matched to a gene. The CDR3 is made up of 16 amino acids. Germline V lookup: CDR1 LGHNA, CDR2 YNFKEQ. At least ten counts were recorded for this clonotype.

The receptor was derived from a human donor who donated a stem cell graft to a child with acute myeloid leukemia. V usage is TRBV4-2 and J usage is TRBJ2-1, with 10 nucleotides matching TRBD1. Sample: PBMCs from the stem cell graft donor, taken from the stem cell graft. The CDR3 spells CASSQEGQGTYNEQFF. The CDR3 coding sequence is TGTGCCAGCAGCCAAGAGGGACAGGGGACCTACAATGAGCAGTTCTTC.